These 10 T cell receptor beta chains came from one sample sequenced in a study of T cell responses to AZD1222 COVID-19 vaccine. Measured with immunoSEQ multiplex PCR; TCRdb has only the in-frame clones, and not every one. In the table there are roughly 140,000 clones, about 91% of which are singletons. Material: peripheral blood, obtained on day 0 of AZD1222 vaccination. The receptor set was obtained from an adult in good health.

This sequence joins TRBV29-1 and TRBJ1-1; no clear D. The V gene lost 3 bases and the J gene lost 5 bases, with 10 bases spanning the gap. This CDR3 spans 12 amino acids. Germline CDR1 is SQVTM and CDR2 is ANQGSEA. CDR3 sequence: CSVERTRTEAFF. CDR3 nucleotide sequence: TGCAGCGTTGAGAGGACGCGGACTGAAGCTTTCTTT.

The chain uses TRBV15 and TRBJ1-5, with unresolved D. V lost 1 base to trimming and J lost 2 bases, with 6 bases between them. Germline CDR1 and CDR2: LNHNV and YYDKDF (reference sequence). This CDR3 has 14 amino acids. CDR3 loop: CATSRARGNQPQHF. DNA of the CDR3: TGTGCCACCAGCAGAGCAAGGGGCAATCAGCCCCAGCATTTT.

The chain joins TRBV7-6 to TRBJ1-1, with D perhaps TRBD1 (6 bases). V was cut by 4 bases and J by 5 bases, with 17 bases left in between. Germline V gives CDR1 SGHVS, CDR2 FNYEAQ. The CDR3 extends over 15 amino acids. CDR3 region: CASSYSQGRGTEAFF. The CDR3 DNA sequence: TGTGCCAGCAGCTACTCACAGGGTAGGGGGACTGAAGCTTTCTTT.

J is TRBJ1-5 and V is TRBV5-5, with TRBD1 matching 7 bases. The germline V gene has CDR1 SGHKS and CDR2 YYEKEE (reference sequence). This CDR3 region has 17 residues. The trim removed 0 bases at V and 1 base at J, leaving 7 bases unmatched. This CDR3 reads CASSLGGGGRSNQPQHF. The CDR3 DNA reads TGTGCCAGCAGCTTGGGAGGAGGGGGCAGGAGCAATCAGCCCCAGCATTTT.

The chain is built from TRBV9 and TRBJ1-1, with a possible D match to TRBD1 (6 bases). The CDR3 is 13 residues long. The germline gives CDR1 SGDLS, CDR2 YYNGEE. V dropped 0 bases and J dropped 11 bases, with 14 bases sitting between them. The CDR3 bases are TGTGCCAGCAGCGTAGTCCCAGGGGATGAGGCTTTCTTT. This sequence encodes CASSVVPGDEAFF.

V usage is TRBV6-6 and J usage is TRBJ2-5, with 13 bases identical to TRBD2. Trimming removed 5 bases from V and 2 bases from J; junction bases left unmatched: 14. This CDR3 is built from 19 residues. Germline-derived CDR1 and CDR2 are MNHNY and SVGAGI (reference sequence). CDR3: CASSPLGTSGEYKQETQYF. The CDR3 DNA reads TGTGCCAGCAGTCCCCTAGGGACTAGCGGGGAATACAAGCAAGAGACCCAGTACTTC.

V gene TRBV6-5 combines with J gene TRBJ1-1; D perhaps matches TRBD1 (5 bases). Germline lookup yields CDR1 MNHEY and CDR2 SVGAGI. This CDR3 contains 14 residues. Deletions cut 2 bases from V and 7 bases from J, with 14 bases between. The CDR3 DNA reads as TGTGCCAGCAGTTACGGGGCAGGACACCGTGAAGCTTTCTTT. As protein: CASSYGAGHREAFF.

The chain recombines TRBV7-8 with TRBJ2-2; D may be TRBD1 (6 bases). This CDR3 has 15 amino acids. The V end was cut by 2 bases, the J end by 5 bases, with 12 bases between. In germline, CDR1 is SGHVS, CDR2 FQNEAQ. CDR3 nucleotide sequence: TGTGCCAGCAGCTTACAGGCAGGGGAGACCGGGGAGCTGTTTTTT. It codes for CASSLQAGETGELFF.

This rearrangement joins TRBV18 to TRBJ1-1; D is uncertain. The germline V gene encodes CDR1 KGHSH and CDR2 LQKENI. The CDR3 has 15 residues. The V and J ends lost 2 bases and 1 base respectively, with 11 bases between them. CDR3 DNA: TGTGCCAGCTCACCAGTGACGGCACGGAACACTGAAGCTTTCTTT. Encoded protein: CASSPVTARNTEAFF.

This clone was observed a handful of times. The chain couples TRBV5-6 to TRBJ1-3; D is unclear. The germline V gene has CDR1 SGHDT and CDR2 YYEEEE. The germline V and J ends were trimmed by 1 base and 4 bases, with 9 bases remaining between them. This CDR3 has 14 amino acids. Here the CDR3 DNA reads TGTGCCAGCAGCTTGCAAGTCTCCGGAAACACCATATATTTT. Residues: CASSLQVSGNTIYF.